This T cell receptor beta chain originates from a study of brain T cells in children with intractable seizures (dated by TCRdb to about 2021). Looking at the study overall: A NanoString immunology panel was first used to screen resected brain tissue from about 54 pediatric epilepsy surgery cases for immune gene transcripts. Of the roughly 12 selected surgery cases, pre-surgery blood was also sequenced for eight, so four had brain tissue only. The paper as a whole reports these results and caveats: Viral specificity was inferred solely from CDR3 sequence similarity, and the HCMV serostatus of the patients was not known. Because sequencing depth was different between pre-surgery and post-surgery blood, clones absent from the pre-surgery sample may reflect undersampling.

As concerns this clone: Its antigen is still unknown. No base quality information exists; no much larger clone differs at one position.

What this sample's time point label stands for: resected brain tissue, or blood drawn just prior to surgery. Surgery cases with the highest brain T cell transcript signatures were selected for TCR beta chain sequencing of brain tissue and, where available, blood. Before surgery, the patients had been given at least one anti-epileptic drug. TCR-sequenced patients were children with drug-resistant epilepsy due to tuberous sclerosis complex, focal cortical dysplasia, Rasmussen encephalitis or hemimegalencephaly. Blood samples were drawn just before the epilepsy surgery. Bulk genomic DNA was extracted from unsorted brain tissue and whole blood with the Monarch genomic DNA purification kit. Sequences SGHVS (CDR1) and FNYEAQ (CDR2) are obtained from the germline V gene. Counted from cysteine to phenylalanine, this CDR3 has 13 amino acids. This entry keeps only the CDR3 DNA: 39 bases, framed from base 1. V lost 5 bases and J lost 1 base; the stretch between them is 9 bases long.

The immunoSEQ assay was applied to genomic DNA to generate the TCR beta chain sequences. The authors processed their data as follows. CDR3 sequences that did not begin with the conserved framework cysteine at position 104 were removed manually. Clonality was calculated as one minus the normalized Shannon's Diversity Index, with values ranging from 0 (maximal diversity) to 1 (oligoclonal). Chi-squared comparison-of-proportions tests assessed whether the same CDR3 differed in frequency between samples, such as brain versus blood. Public clonotypes were identified through searches of immuneACCESS, and similarity to known antiviral clonotypes was evaluated with the VDJdb browser. TCRdb obtained this table from immuneACCESS and retained in-frame rearrangements with V and J assigned. These tables miss some clones; where compared with another copy, unresolved V genes account for less than half of the shortfall, and the remainder is unexplained. Clonal size and the V and J genes are those of that table, whereas D and trimming came from the DNA. The sample has some 80,000 clones on record, approximately 89% of them singletons. Around 24% of the sample is in the top ten clones.

The V gene is TRBV7-6 and the J gene is TRBJ2-7, with no confidently assigned D gene. This sequence was found in a girl aged 2-10 years with Rasmussen encephalitis and intractable seizures. The source was peripheral blood, collected at surgery. The CDR3 region: CASSPSASYEQYF. The DNA is as follows: TGTGCCAGCAGCCCCTCGGCTTCCTACGAGCAGTACTTC. With all but the CDR3 taken from the reference TRBV7-6 and TRBJ2-7 genes, the full variable domain is: GAGVSQSPRYKVTKRGQDVALRCDPISGHVSLYWYRQALGQGPEFLTYFNYEAQQDKSGLPNDRFSAERPEGSISTLTIQRTEQRDSAMYRCASSPSASYEQYFGPGTRLTVT.